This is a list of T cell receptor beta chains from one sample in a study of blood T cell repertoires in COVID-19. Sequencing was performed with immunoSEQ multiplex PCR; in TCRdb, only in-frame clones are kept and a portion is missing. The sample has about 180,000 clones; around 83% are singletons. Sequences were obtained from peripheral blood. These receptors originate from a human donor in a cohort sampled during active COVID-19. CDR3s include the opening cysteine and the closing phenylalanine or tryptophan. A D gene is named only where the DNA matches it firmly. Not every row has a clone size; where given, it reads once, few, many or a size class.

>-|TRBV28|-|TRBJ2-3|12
CASSSGLDTQYF
TGTGCCAGCAGTTCGGGGTTGGATACGCAGTATTTT
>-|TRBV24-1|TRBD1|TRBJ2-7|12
CATGDRSDEQYF
TGTGCCACCGGGGACAGGAGTGACGAGCAGTACTTC
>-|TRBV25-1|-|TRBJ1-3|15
CASRGGLSTGNTIYF
TGTGCCAGCAGGGGAGGGCTTTCGACGGGAAACACCATATATTTT
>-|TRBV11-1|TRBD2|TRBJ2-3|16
CASSSQIAGDTDTQYF
TGTGCCAGCAGCTCCCAGATAGCGGGGGATACAGATACGCAGTATTTT
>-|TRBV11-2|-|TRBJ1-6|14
CASRTTDYNSPLHF
TGTGCCAGCAGAACGACAGATTATAATTCACCCCTCCACTTT
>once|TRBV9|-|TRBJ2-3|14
CASSEQGVFDTQYF
TGTGCCAGCAGCGAACAGGGTGTTTTTGATACGCAGTATTTT
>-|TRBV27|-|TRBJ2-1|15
CASSLSGPPYNEQFF
TGTGCCAGCAGTTTGAGCGGGCCTCCCTACAATGAGCAGTTCTTC
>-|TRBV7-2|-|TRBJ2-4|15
CASSLKVAVGNIQYF
TGTGCCAGCAGCTTAAAGGTCGCAGTCGGGAACATTCAGTACTTC
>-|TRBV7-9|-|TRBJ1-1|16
CASRYVGGVKFTEAFF
TGTGCCAGCAGGTATGTCGGAGGGGTCAAATTCACTGAAGCTTTCTTT
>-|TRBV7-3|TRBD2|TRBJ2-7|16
CASSSPGLATGYEQYF
TGTGCCAGCAGCTCGCCGGGACTAGCGACGGGTTACGAGCAGTACTTC
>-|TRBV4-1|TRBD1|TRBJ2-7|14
CASSLQGAQNEQYF
TGCGCCAGCAGCCTACAGGGGGCACAGAACGAGCAGTACTTC
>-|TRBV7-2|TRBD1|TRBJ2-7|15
CASSLTGQGPYEQYF
TGTGCCAGCAGCTTAACTGGACAGGGTCCCTACGAGCAGTACTTC
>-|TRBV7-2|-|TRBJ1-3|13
CASSSGSGNTIYF
TGTGCCAGCAGCTCAGGGTCTGGAAACACCATATATTTT
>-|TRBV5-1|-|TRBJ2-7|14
CASTPGGRTYEQYF
TGCGCCAGCACCCCTGGGGGGAGGACCTACGAGCAGTACTTC
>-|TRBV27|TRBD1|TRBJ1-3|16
CASSFTGVGSGNTIYF
TGTGCCAGCAGCTTCACAGGGGTTGGCTCTGGAAACACCATATATTTT
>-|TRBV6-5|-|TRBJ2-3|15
CASRIQGTSTDTQYF
TGTGCCAGCAGGATACAGGGGACTAGCACAGATACGCAGTATTTT
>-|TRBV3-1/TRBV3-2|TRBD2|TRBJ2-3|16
CASSHGTSGRRDTQYF
TGTGCCAGCAGCCACGGGACTAGCGGGAGGAGAGATACGCAGTATTTT
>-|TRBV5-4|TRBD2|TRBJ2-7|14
CASSFSGSSYEQYF
TGTGCCAGCAGCTTTAGCGGGAGCTCCTACGAGCAGTACTTC
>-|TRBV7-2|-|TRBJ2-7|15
CASSLRGQPPLEQYF
TGTGCCAGCAGCCTTAGGGGTCAACCCCCTCTCGAGCAGTACTTC
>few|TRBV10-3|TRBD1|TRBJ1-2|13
CAISGDSSYGYTF
TGTGCCATCAGTGGGGACAGTTCCTATGGCTACACCTTC
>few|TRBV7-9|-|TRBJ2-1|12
CASGDGRGEQFF
TGTGCCAGCGGCGACGGGAGAGGAGAGCAGTTCTTC
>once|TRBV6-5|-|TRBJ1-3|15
CASSPSGTTGNTIYF
TGTGCCAGCAGCCCAAGCGGGACGACTGGAAACACCATATATTTT
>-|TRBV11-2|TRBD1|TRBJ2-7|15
CASSLDRTGAYEQYF
TGTGCCAGCAGCTTAGATCGGACAGGGGCCTACGAGCAGTACTTC
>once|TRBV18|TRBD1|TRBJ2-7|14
CASSLDRVAYEQYF
TGTGCCAGCTCACTGGACAGGGTTGCCTACGAGCAGTACTTC
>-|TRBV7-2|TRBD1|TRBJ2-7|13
CASSSGQSYEQYF
TGTGCCAGCAGCTCGGGACAGTCCTACGAGCAGTACTTC
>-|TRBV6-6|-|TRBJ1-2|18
CASSPRGGEYRTAYGYTF
TGTGCCAGCAGTCCCCGGGGGGGCGAATATAGAACCGCCTATGGCTACACCTTC
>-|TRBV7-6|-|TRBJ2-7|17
CASSLAFRVASPYEQYF
TGTGCCAGCAGCTTAGCCTTCCGGGTAGCTAGTCCCTACGAGCAGTACTTC
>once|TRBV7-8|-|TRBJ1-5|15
CASTRDFYSNQPQHF
TGTGCCAGCACCCGGGACTTTTATAGCAATCAGCCCCAGCATTTT
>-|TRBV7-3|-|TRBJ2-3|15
CASSLGLTSTDTQYF
TGTGCCAGCAGCTTAGGTCTTACTAGCACAGATACGCAGTATTTT
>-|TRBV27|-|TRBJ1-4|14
CASGLRGGSEKLFF
TGTGCCAGCGGTCTAAGGGGGGGGAGTGAAAAACTGTTTTTT
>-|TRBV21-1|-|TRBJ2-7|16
CASSNGAGRGQEEQYF
TGTGCCAGCAGCAATGGAGCGGGCCGGGGTCAAGAGGAGCAGTACTTC
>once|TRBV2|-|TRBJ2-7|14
CASRDYRSSYEQYF
TGTGCCAGCAGGGACTACAGATCCTCCTACGAGCAGTACTTC